These 24 T cell receptor beta chains share one sample of origin, sequenced in a study of beta chain features in type 1 diabetes. Study-wide findings and caveats: The study found moderately but significantly shorter TCRB CDR3s in all four CD4+ subsets of Type 1 diabetes patients.

Since all of the isolated RNA was reverse transcribed, expressed TCRB transcripts were what got sequenced. TCRdb's table, derived via immunoSEQ multiplex PCR, lists solely in-frame clones and lacks some. Here the sample spans around 170,000 clones, about 10% being singletons. These receptors' antigens are unknown. The sequenced sample consisted of central memory CD4+ T cells from blood. The receptor source for this set is a woman younger than 45 with type 1 diabetes.

A few counts support this clone. The V gene is TRBV7-3, the J gene TRBJ2-1; the match to TRBD2 covers 9 bases. V shed 2 bases, J shed 6 bases, and the junction held 8 bases outside the gene matches. The CDR3 runs to 16 residues. Germline V gene data show CDR1 as SGHTA and CDR2 as FQGTGA. The CDR3 region is CASSLWGGTSLNEQFF. For the CDR3, the DNA is TGTGCCAGCAGCTTATGGGGGGGGACTAGCCTCAATGAGCAGTTCTTC.

The chain combines TRBV7-2 with TRBJ2-5, with TRBD2 matching 7 bases. The CDR3 runs to 15 residues. In germline, CDR1 is SGHTA, CDR2 FQGNSA. The trim removed 5 bases at V and 11 bases at J, leaving 17 bases unmatched. The CDR3 DNA reads as TGTGCCAGCAGCCAACAAGGTGCGGGAGCGAGGGAGCAGTACTTC. Its translation is CASSQQGAGAREQYF.

This CDR3 reads CASSFQVFETQYF. The CDR3 DNA reads TGTGCCAGCAGCTTTCAGGTGTTTGAGACCCAGTACTTC. The chain recombines TRBV11-2 with TRBJ2-5, with D uncertain. The V gene lost 3 bases and the J gene lost 5 bases, with 10 bases spanning the gap. The germline V gene has CDR1 SGHAT and CDR2 FQNNGV. The CDR3 totals 13 residues.

The chain recombines TRBV6-6 with TRBJ1-2; D perhaps matches TRBD1 (6 bases). V was pared by 4 bases and J by 6 bases, with 12 bases between. Germline-derived CDR1 and CDR2 are MNHNY and SVGAGI (reference sequence). This CDR3 contains 13 residues. CDR3 bases: TGTGCCAGCAGTTTCCAACAGGGAAATGGCTACACCTTC. As protein: CASSFQQGNGYTF.

This clone was observed a few times. At one of its ends the junction is not consistent with the germline gene, which may arise from a read error. This sequence joins TRBV5-4 and TRBJ1-2; no reliable D call. From germline, CDR1 is SGHNT and CDR2 YYREEE (reference sequence). The CDR3 runs to 15 residues. CDR3 DNA: TGCGCCAGCAGCCCGGGAACGTTAGCTAACTATGGCTACACCTTC. Its protein product is CASSPGTLANYGYTF.

The chain is built from TRBV10-3 and TRBJ2-1; 7 positions agree with TRBD1. The germline gives CDR1 ENHRY, CDR2 SYGVKD. The CDR3 contains 14 residues. Losses at the gene ends were 2 bases for V and 4 bases for J; bases not matched to a gene: 2. CDR3 bases: TGTGCCATCAGTGAGGACAGGGCGTACAATGAGCAGTTCTTC. Translation gives CAISEDRAYNEQFF.

The chain uses TRBV7-8 and TRBJ2-7; 9 bases match TRBD1. Per the germline V gene, CDR1 is SGHVS and CDR2 is FQNEAQ. V was clipped by 5 bases and J by 3 bases; unmatched bases: 8. CDR3 length: 15 amino acids. CDR3 DNA sequence: TGTGCCAGCAGCCCAAAGGGACAGGGATTCTACGAGCAGTACTTC. Translated, it gives CASSPKGQGFYEQYF. The full variable domain, completed using reference TRBV7-8 and TRBJ2-7, is GAGVSQSPRYKVAKRGQDVALRCDPISGHVSLFWYQQALGQGPEFLTYFQNEAQLDKSGLPSDRFFAERPEGSVSTLKIQRTQQEDSAVYLCASSPKGQGFYEQYFGPGTRLTVT.

V usage is TRBV27 and J usage is TRBJ2-3; TRBD1 might be the D (5 bases). V shed 5 bases and J shed 1 base, with 10 bases lying between them. Germline loops: CDR1 MNHEY, CDR2 SMNVEV (reference sequence). CDR3 length equals 14 residues. CDR3 in amino acids: CASSVQGGTDTQYF. The DNA for the CDR3 is TGTGCCAGCAGTGTCCAGGGTGGCACAGATACGCAGTATTTT.

In DNA, the CDR3 is TGTGCCAGCAGTTACAGGGGCGAGCAGTACTTC. Protein product: CASSYRGEQYF. The J gene is TRBJ2-7, the V gene TRBV14; 7 nucleotides line up with TRBD1. V lost 6 bases and J lost 6; bases outside the gene matches: 2. This CDR3 has 11 residues. CDR1 and CDR2 from the germline V gene are SGHDN and FVKESK.

This clone showed up just a few times. The chain employs TRBV29-1 and TRBJ1-2; 10 bases are shared with TRBD1. The CDR3 is 14 residues long. Germline-derived CDR1 and CDR2 are SQVTM and ANQGSEA. After removal of 5 bases from V and 7 bases from J, the junction contained 10 bases not matched to a gene. CDR3 region: CSVQKGTGASGYTF. In nucleotides, the CDR3 is TGCAGCGTTCAAAAAGGGACAGGGGCGAGTGGCTACACCTTC.

This clone was recorded a few times. The CDR3 spells CASSLNLVSNEQFF. Written as DNA, the CDR3 is TGTGCCAGCAGCTTAAACTTGGTTTCCAATGAGCAGTTCTTC. The chain has TRBV7-3 and TRBJ2-1; D is ambiguous. V lost 1 base to trimming and J lost 6 bases, with 10 bases between them. CDR3 length: 14 amino acids. Germline V CDR1 and CDR2: SGHTA, FQGTGA.

The CDR3 sequence: CASSPFWTGSNQPQHF. CDR3 nucleotides: TGTGCCAGCTCCCCCTTTTGGACAGGGAGCAATCAGCCCCAGCATTTT. The V and J genes are TRBV5-8 and TRBJ1-5, with 8 nucleotides matching TRBD1. Trimming at V came to 7 bases and at J to 1 base, leaving 10 bases not matched to a gene. The CDR3 is 16 residues long. CDR1 SGHTS and CDR2 YDEGEE come from the germline V gene. Full variable domain (rest looked up from reference TRBV5-8 and TRBJ1-5): EAGVTQSPTHLIKTRGQQATLRCSPISGHTSVYWYQQALGLGLQFLLWYDEGEERNRGNFPPRFSGRQFPNYSSELNVNALELEDSALYLCASSPFWTGSNQPQHFGDGTRLSIL.

V usage is TRBV13 and J usage is TRBJ2-3; a possible D gene is TRBD2 (5 bases). Germline CDR1 and CDR2: PRHDT and FYEKMQ (reference sequence). The ends were cut back, 0 bases at V and 2 bases at J, with 6 bases in the middle. The CDR3 extends over 14 amino acids. CDR3 sequence reads: CASSLGGVTDTQYF. The CDR3 nucleotides read TGTGCCAGCAGCTTAGGGGGAGTCACAGATACGCAGTATTTT.

The sample holds a few counts of this clone. Relative to the germline gene, one junction end is altered; a read error may explain this. V is TRBV18 and J is TRBJ2-7; unclear D gene. Germline V gene sequence: CDR1 KGHSH, CDR2 LQKENI. The CDR3 runs 16 residues. CDR3 in amino acids: CASSPPRSSISHEQYF. CDR3 in DNA: TGTGCCAGCTCACCACCGCGATCGAGCATCTCCCACGAGCAGTACTTC.

This clone was observed a handful of times. The gene calls are TRBV9 and TRBJ1-1; D gene unclear. Trimming left V 3 bases short and J 1 base short, with 7 bases between. The CDR3 runs to 13 residues. Germline CDR1 and CDR2: SGDLS and YYNGEE. For the CDR3, the DNA is TGTGCCAGCAGCGCTGACTGGAACACTGAAGCTTTCTTT. It is translated as CASSADWNTEAFF.

The sample holds a few counts of this clone. DNA for the CDR3: TGCGCCAGCAGCCAAGGGACACTTACCTACAATGAGCAGTTCTTC. Protein: CASSQGTLTYNEQFF. This sequence joins TRBV4-1 and TRBJ2-1, with D possibly TRBD1 on 5 matching bases. Germline CDR1 is MGHRA and CDR2 is YSYEKL. This CDR3 contains 15 residues. Trimming removed 1 base from V and 2 bases from J, with 9 bases in between.

This chain links TRBV28 with TRBJ2-7; 9 nucleotides line up with TRBD1. V lost 3 bases and J lost 4; bases outside the gene matches: 1. The CDR3 runs 13 residues. Germline V gene sequence: CDR1 MDHEN, CDR2 SYDVKM. As DNA, the CDR3 is TGTGCCAGCAGTTTTGGGACAGGGTACGAGCAGTACTTC. Its protein product is CASSFGTGYEQYF.

This clone was counted a few times. This chain joins TRBV5-1 and TRBJ2-5; 9 bases line up with TRBD1. The V gene end was trimmed by 4 bases and the J gene end by 1 base; junction bases not matched to a gene: 2. Germline V lookup: CDR1 SGHRS, CDR2 YFSETQ. The CDR3 length is 14 residues. This CDR3 reads CASSVGQGQETQYF. As DNA, the CDR3 is TGCGCCAGCAGCGTGGGACAGGGCCAAGAGACCCAGTACTTC. Looking up the rest from reference TRBV5-1 and TRBJ2-5 gives the full variable domain: KAGVTQTPRYLIKTRGQQVTLSCSPISGHRSVSWYQQTPGQGLQFLFEYFSETQRNKGNFPGRFSGRQFSNSRSEMNVSTLELGDSALYLCASSVGQGQETQYFGPGTRLLVL.

CDR3 bases: TGCGCCAGCAGCCAAGTTGGTAGGGGGCGTACTGAAGCTTTCTTT. Translation gives CASSQVGRGRTEAFF. This sequence joins TRBV4-1 and TRBJ1-1; 7 bases are a match to TRBD1. This CDR3 region has 15 residues. Germline CDR1 and CDR2: MGHRA and YSYEKL. Trimming cost V 1 base and J 5 bases; bases outside gene matches: 7.

The chain has TRBV4-1 and TRBJ1-2; possibly TRBD1 for D (5 bases). Germline V CDR1 and CDR2: MGHRA, YSYEKL. This CDR3 region has 15 residues. V was pared by 0 bases and J by 2 bases, with 10 bases between. Here the CDR3 reads CASSQDPAGNYGYTF. The DNA of the CDR3 is TGCGCCAGCAGCCAAGACCCTGCAGGGAACTATGGCTACACCTTC.

The V and J genes are TRBV11-2 and TRBJ2-2; 13 bases align to TRBD2. Germline V gene sequence: CDR1 SGHAT, CDR2 FQNNGV. The CDR3 totals 18 residues. After removal of 5 bases from V and 2 bases from J, the junction contained 8 bases not matched to a gene. CDR3 DNA sequence: TGTGCCAGCAGCAACATACGGACTAGCGGGAGAAACACCGGGGAGCTGTTTTTT. It specifies CASSNIRTSGRNTGELFF. The full variable domain, its missing parts supplied by reference TRBV11-2 and TRBJ2-2, is EAGVAQSPRYKIIEKRQSVAFWCNPISGHATLYWYQQILGQGPKLLIQFQNNGVVDDSQLPKDRFSAERLKGVDSTLKIQPAKLEDSAVYLCASSNIRTSGRNTGELFFGEGSRLTVL.

J is TRBJ2-5 and V is TRBV5-1; 7 bases align to TRBD1. Germline CDR1 is SGHRS and CDR2 is YFSETQ. The CDR3 runs 16 residues. V was clipped by 4 bases and J by 3 bases; unmatched bases: 12. This CDR3 is CASSQNRGRHEETQYF. CDR3 coding DNA: TGCGCCAGCAGCCAAAACAGGGGTCGGCACGAAGAGACCCAGTACTTC.

Only a few counts were recorded for this clone. The rearrangement uses TRBV28 and TRBJ2-7; 9 nucleotides align to TRBD1. Germline CDR1 MDHEN, CDR2 SYDVKM. The CDR3 totals 16 residues. Trimming took 5 bases from V and 2 from J; bases not matched to a gene: 10. The CDR3 DNA reads TGTGCCAGCAGTGACGTTGGGGGACAGGGCACCTACGAGCAGTACTTC. It codes for CASSDVGGQGTYEQYF.

The rearrangement uses TRBV5-1 and TRBJ1-2; D is unresolved. The CDR3 contains 15 residues. Trimming removed 5 bases at V and 0 bases at J, with 14 bases between. Germline lookup yields CDR1 SGHRS and CDR2 YFSETQ. CDR3: CASSGRGEPNYGYTF. The CDR3 nucleotides read TGCGCCAGCAGTGGTAGAGGCGAACCTAACTATGGCTACACCTTC.